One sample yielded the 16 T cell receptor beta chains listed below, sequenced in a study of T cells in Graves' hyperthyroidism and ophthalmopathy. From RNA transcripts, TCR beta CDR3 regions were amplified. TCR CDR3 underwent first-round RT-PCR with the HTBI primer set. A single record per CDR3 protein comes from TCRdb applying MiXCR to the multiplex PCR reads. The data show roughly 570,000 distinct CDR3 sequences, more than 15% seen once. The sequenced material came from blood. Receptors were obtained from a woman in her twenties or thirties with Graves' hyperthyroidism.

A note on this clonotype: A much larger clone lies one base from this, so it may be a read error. CDR3 in DNA: TGTGCCAGCGCACGCCCCGGGACTAGCGGACAGTACAATGAGCAGTTCTTC. Translating it yields CASARPGTSGQYNEQFF. V is TRBV28 and J is TRBJ2-1; TRBD2 agrees at 11 bases. Per germline, CDR1 MDHEN and CDR2 SYDVKM. Trimming cost V 8 bases and J 4 bases; bases outside gene matches: 13. The CDR3 contains 17 residues.

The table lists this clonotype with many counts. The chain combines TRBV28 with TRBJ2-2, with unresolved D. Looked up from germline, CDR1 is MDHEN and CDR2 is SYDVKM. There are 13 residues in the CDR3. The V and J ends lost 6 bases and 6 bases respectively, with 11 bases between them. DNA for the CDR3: TGTGCCAGCAGGCCAGGCGTTTCCGGGGAGCTGTTTTTT. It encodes CASRPGVSGELFF. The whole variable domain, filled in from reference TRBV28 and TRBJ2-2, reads DVKVTQSSRYLVKRTGEKVFLECVQDMDHENMFWYRQDPGLGLRLIYFSYDVKMKEKGDIPEGYSVSREKKERFSLILESASTNQTSMYLCASRPGVSGELFFGEGSRLTVL.

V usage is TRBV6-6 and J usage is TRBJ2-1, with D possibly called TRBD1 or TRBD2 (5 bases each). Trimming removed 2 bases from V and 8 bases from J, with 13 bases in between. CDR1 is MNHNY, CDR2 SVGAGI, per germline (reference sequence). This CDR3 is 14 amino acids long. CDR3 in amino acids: CASSYNRDPHEQFF. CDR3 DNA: TGTGCCAGCAGTTACAACCGGGACCCCCATGAGCAGTTCTTC.

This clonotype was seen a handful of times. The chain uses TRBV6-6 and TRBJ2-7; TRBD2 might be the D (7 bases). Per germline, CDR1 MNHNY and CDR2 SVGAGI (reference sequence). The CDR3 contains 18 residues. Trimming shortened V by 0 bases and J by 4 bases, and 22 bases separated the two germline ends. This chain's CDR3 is CASSYSREGQGQTYEQYF. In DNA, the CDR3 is TGTGCCAGCAGTTACTCGAGGGAGGGGCAGGGACAAACATACGAGCAGTACTTC.

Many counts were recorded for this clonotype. CDR3 protein: CASSSAEETQYF. In DNA form, the CDR3 reads TGTGCCAGCAGTTCCGCGGAAGAGACCCAGTACTTC. The chain links TRBV6-1 to TRBJ2-5; no definite D call. Germline loops: CDR1 MNHNS, CDR2 SASEGT. This CDR3 has 12 amino acids. Between the trimmed V and J ends, which lost 5 bases and 3 bases, there was a span of 7 bases.

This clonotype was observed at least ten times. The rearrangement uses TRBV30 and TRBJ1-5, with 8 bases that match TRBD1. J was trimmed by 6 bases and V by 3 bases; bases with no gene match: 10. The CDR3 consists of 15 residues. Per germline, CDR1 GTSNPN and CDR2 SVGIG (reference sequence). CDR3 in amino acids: CAWRRKDRVVQPQHF. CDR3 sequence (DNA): TGTGCCTGGAGGAGGAAGGACAGGGTTGTTCAGCCCCAGCATTTT.

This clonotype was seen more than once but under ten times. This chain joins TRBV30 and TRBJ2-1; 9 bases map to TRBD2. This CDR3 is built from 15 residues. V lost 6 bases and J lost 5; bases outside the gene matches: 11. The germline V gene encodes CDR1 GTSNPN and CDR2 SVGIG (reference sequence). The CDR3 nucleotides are TGTGCCTGCAACGGCCCTAGCGGGACTAACAATGAGCAGTTCTTC. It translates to CACNGPSGTNNEQFF.

The CDR3 is CASSSPPGGPAYNEQFF. The CDR3 nucleotides are TGTGCCAGCAGTTCACCTCCAGGGGGCCCAGCCTACAATGAGCAGTTCTTC. V is TRBV6-4 and J is TRBJ2-1, with 8 bases aligning to TRBD1. The germline CDR1 and CDR2 sequences are MRHNA and SNTAGT. The CDR3 is 17 amino acids. After removal of 5 bases from V and 2 bases from J, the junction contained 11 bases not matched to a gene.

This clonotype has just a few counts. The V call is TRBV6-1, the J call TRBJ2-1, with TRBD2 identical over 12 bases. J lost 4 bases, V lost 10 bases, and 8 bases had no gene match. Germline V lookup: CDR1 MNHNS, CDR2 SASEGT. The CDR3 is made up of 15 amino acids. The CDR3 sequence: CATSLTSGSYNEQFF. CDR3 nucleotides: TGTGCCACCTCTCTGACTAGCGGGAGTTACAATGAGCAGTTCTTC.

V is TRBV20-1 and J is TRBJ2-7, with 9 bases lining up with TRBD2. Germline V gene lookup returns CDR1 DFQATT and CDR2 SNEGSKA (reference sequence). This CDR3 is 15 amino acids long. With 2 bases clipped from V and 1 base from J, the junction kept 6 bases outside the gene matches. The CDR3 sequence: CSARSRAGGSYEQYF. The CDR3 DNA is TGCAGTGCTAGATCCCGAGCGGGAGGTTCCTACGAGCAGTACTTC.

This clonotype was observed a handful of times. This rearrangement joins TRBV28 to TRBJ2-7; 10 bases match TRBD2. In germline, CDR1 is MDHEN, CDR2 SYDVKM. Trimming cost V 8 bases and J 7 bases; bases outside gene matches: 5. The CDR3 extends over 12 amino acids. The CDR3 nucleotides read TGTGCCAGCCTAGCGGGAGCGGGAGAGCAGTACTTC. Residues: CASLAGAGEQYF.

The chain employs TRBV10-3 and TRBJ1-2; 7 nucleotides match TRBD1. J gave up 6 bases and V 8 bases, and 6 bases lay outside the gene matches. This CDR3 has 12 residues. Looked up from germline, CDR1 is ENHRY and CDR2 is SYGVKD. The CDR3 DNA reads TGTGCCATCCCACAGGGGCCGGATGGCTACACCTTC. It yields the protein CAIPQGPDGYTF.

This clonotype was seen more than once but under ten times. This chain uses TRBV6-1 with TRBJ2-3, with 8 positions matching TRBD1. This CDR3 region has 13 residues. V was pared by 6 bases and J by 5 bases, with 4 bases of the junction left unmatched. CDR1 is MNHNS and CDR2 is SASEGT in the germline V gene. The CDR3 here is CASSADRGDTQYF. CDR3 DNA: TGTGCCAGCAGCGCCGACAGGGGAGATACGCAGTATTTT.

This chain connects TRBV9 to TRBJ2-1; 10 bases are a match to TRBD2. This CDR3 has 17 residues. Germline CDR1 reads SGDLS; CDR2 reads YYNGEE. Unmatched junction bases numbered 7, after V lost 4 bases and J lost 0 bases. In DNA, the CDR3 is TGTGCCAGCAGCATCCCTAGCGGGAGCGTCTCCTACAATGAGCAGTTCTTC. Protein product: CASSIPSGSVSYNEQFF.

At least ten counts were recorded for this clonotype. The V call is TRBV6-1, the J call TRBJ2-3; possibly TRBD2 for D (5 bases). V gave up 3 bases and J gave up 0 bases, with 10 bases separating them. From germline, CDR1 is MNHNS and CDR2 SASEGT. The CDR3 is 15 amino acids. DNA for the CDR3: TGTGCCAGCAGTGATTGGGAGTGGAGCACAGATACGCAGTATTTT. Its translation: CASSDWEWSTDTQYF.

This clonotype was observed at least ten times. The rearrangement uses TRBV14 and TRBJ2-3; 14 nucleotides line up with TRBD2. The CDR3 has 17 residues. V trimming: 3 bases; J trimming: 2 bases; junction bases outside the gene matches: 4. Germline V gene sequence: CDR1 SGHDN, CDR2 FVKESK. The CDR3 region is CASSHPGLAGVTDTQYF. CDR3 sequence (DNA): TGTGCCAGCAGCCATCCGGGACTAGCGGGAGTCACAGATACGCAGTATTTT.